This T cell receptor (beta chain) was sequenced for a study of blood T cell repertoires in COVID-19. How the authors handled the data: Nucleated cell counts were estimated from reference gene primer amplification. The table came from immunoSEQ multiplex PCR; TCRdb's copy has only in-frame clones and leaves some out. The DNA was the basis for D and trimming; V, J and clone size are from that table. The sample records 120,000 to 150,000 clones, around 84% being singletons. The CDR3 is 18 residues long. Germline loops: CDR1 LGHDT, CDR2 YNNKEL (reference sequence). Between the trimmed V and J ends, which lost 4 bases and 5 bases, there was a span of 21 bases.

What was sequenced was peripheral blood. The chain links TRBV3-1 (or the pseudogene TRBV3-2) to TRBJ1-6; TRBD1 is a possible D gene (5 bases). The receptor's source is a human donor in a cohort sampled during active COVID-19. The CDR3 DNA follows: TGTGCCAGCAGCCCCCAAGCATACAGGTCAGGGAATAATTCACCCCTCCACTTT. Its translation: CASSPQAYRSGNNSPLHF.